The 12 T cell receptor beta chains listed next were all sequenced from one sample in a study of OX40 agonist ivuxolimab in advanced cancers. The data were produced by immunoSEQ multiplex PCR, yet TCRdb's version contains in-frame clones alone and is incomplete. Of tens of thousands of clones in the sample, over 60% were seen once. The sequencing used CD4+ or CD8+ T cells sorted from blood, collected in a trial of the OX40 agonist ivuxolimab. The receptors here all came from an adult with an advanced solid tumor such as melanoma, head and neck, liver or kidney cancer.

The CDR3 reads CASSPTGQPQHF. CDR3 in DNA: TGTGCCAGCAGTCCGACAGGTCAGCCCCAGCATTTT. The chain combines TRBV27 with TRBJ1-5; tentatively, D is TRBD1 (6 bases). Germline V lookup: CDR1 MNHEY, CDR2 SMNVEV (reference sequence). Between the trimmed V and J ends, which lost 5 bases and 6 bases, there was a span of 8 bases. The CDR3 is 12 residues long.

J is TRBJ1-2 and V is TRBV5-1; D is perhaps TRBD1 (5 bases). The V end lost 0 bases, the J end lost 5 bases, and 11 bases lay between the germline ends. The CDR3 runs 14 residues. Germline CDR1 reads SGHRS; CDR2 reads YFSETQ. The CDR3 sequence: CASSLGQPFYGYTF. In nucleotides, the CDR3 is TGCGCCAGCAGCTTGGGACAGCCCTTTTATGGCTACACCTTC.

The V and J genes are TRBV2 and TRBJ1-1; D is ambiguous. In germline, CDR1 is SNHLY, CDR2 FYNNEI. This CDR3 comprises 14 residues. V was clipped by 1 base and J by 2 bases, with 8 bases between them. CDR3 nucleotide sequence: TGTGCCAGCAGTGAAGGTTGGAGAAACACTGAAGCTTTCTTT. The encoded protein is CASSEGWRNTEAFF.

About this clone itself: The same CDR3 also results from other DNA sequences found in this sample. The CDR3 nucleotides read TGTGCCATCAGGGGACAGGGGGATAATTCACCCCTCCACTTT. It encodes CAIRGQGDNSPLHF. The chain has TRBV10-3 and TRBJ1-6, with 11 bases identical to TRBD1. The length of the CDR3 is 14 residues. The germline V gene has CDR1 ENHRY and CDR2 SYGVKD. V was pared by 6 bases and J by 5 bases, with 0 bases of the junction left unmatched.

The rearrangement links TRBV13 to TRBJ1-6; 7 nucleotides match TRBD1. The V segment lost 5 bases and the J segment 10 bases; nucleotides outside the gene matches: 5. Per germline, CDR1 PRHDT and CDR2 FYEKMQ (reference sequence). This CDR3 spans 13 amino acids. In DNA form, the CDR3 reads TGTGCCAGCAGCGCGGACAGGAACTCACCCCTCCACTTT. It translates to CASSADRNSPLHF.

The chain recombines TRBV27 with TRBJ1-2; D is possibly TRBD1 (5 bases). CDR1 and CDR2 (germline): MNHEY, SMNVEV (reference sequence). This CDR3 is 16 amino acids long. Trimming stripped 5 bases from V and 1 base from J, with 17 bases between. The CDR3 region has the DNA TGTGCCAGCAGTCCGACCCTGACAGTGCATAACTATGGCTACACCTTC. Protein: CASSPTLTVHNYGYTF.

The chain carries TRBV5-1 and TRBJ1-2, with unresolved D. The CDR3 is made up of 12 amino acids. The germline V and J ends were trimmed by 4 bases and 3 bases, with 7 bases remaining between them. The germline CDR1 and CDR2 sequences are SGHRS and YFSETQ. DNA for the CDR3: TGCGCCAGCAGCGACGGGGACTATGGCTACACCTTC. Translation: CASSDGDYGYTF.

V gene TRBV11-3 combines with J gene TRBJ2-1; possibly TRBD1 or TRBD2 for D (6 bases each). Germline V gene lookup returns CDR1 SGHNT and CDR2 YENEEA. The CDR3 extends over 17 amino acids. Trimming stripped 0 bases from V and 5 bases from J, with 17 bases between. The CDR3, as DNA: TGTGCCAGCAGCTTAGACGCAGGGGCGGGGAGGAACAATGAGCAGTTCTTC. Translating gives CASSLDAGAGRNNEQFF.

This chain uses TRBV5-1 with TRBJ2-1; no definite D call. Germline V gene data show CDR1 as SGHRS and CDR2 as YFSETQ. This CDR3 comprises 13 residues. V was cut by 2 bases and J by 4 bases, with 7 bases left in between. The CDR3 here is CASSFNPYNEQFF. The DNA for the CDR3 is TGCGCCAGCAGCTTTAACCCGTACAATGAGCAGTTCTTC.

CDR3 sequence reads: CAWMTGVSYEQYF. DNA of the CDR3: TGTGCCTGGATGACAGGGGTCTCCTACGAGCAGTACTTC. This chain uses TRBV30 with TRBJ2-7; 8 bases are a match to TRBD1. CDR1 and CDR2 from the germline V gene are GTSNPN and SVGIG (reference sequence). This CDR3 has 13 amino acids. V was pared by 4 bases and J by 0 bases, with 2 bases of the junction left unmatched.

The genes are TRBV9 and TRBJ2-3; the D gene could be TRBD1 or TRBD2 (5 bases each). The CDR3 runs to 16 residues. Germline CDR1 is SGDLS and CDR2 is YYNGEE. Trimming took off 1 base at V and 4 bases at J, with 16 bases between the two ends. The CDR3 loop is CASSVNNGAVSDTQYF. CDR3 nucleotide sequence: TGTGCCAGCAGCGTAAATAACGGGGCGGTGTCAGATACGCAGTATTTT.

The chain combines TRBV5-1 with TRBJ2-7, with D tentatively TRBD1 (5 bases). From germline, CDR1 is SGHRS and CDR2 YFSETQ. V gave up 5 bases and J gave up 0 bases, with 21 bases separating them. The CDR3 length is 17 residues. As DNA, the CDR3 is TGCGCCAGCAGACTCGACCTGACAGTACTAAGCTCCTACGAGCAGTACTTC. Amino acids: CASRLDLTVLSSYEQYF.